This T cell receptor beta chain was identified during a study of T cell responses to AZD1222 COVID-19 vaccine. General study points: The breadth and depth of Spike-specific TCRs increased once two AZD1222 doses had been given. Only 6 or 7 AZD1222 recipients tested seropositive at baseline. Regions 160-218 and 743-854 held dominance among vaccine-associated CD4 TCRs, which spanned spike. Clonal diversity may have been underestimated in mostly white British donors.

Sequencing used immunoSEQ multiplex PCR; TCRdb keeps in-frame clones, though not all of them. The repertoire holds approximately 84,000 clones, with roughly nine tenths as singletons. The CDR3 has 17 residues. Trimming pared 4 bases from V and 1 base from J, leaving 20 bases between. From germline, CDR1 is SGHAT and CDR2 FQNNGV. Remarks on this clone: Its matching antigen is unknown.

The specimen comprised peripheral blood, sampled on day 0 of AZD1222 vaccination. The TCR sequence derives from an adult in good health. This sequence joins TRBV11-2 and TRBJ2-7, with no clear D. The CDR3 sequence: CASSSLFIGDQSYEQYF. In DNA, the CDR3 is TGTGCCAGCAGCTCCCTTTTTATCGGTGACCAATCCTACGAGCAGTACTTC.